The T cell receptor (beta chain) described here comes from a study of HIV-infected patients and healthy controls. In its sample, this clonotype was seen many times. Its antigen is unknown. Around 450 ng RNA was reverse transcribed with alpha and beta constant-region primers. Using multiplexing indices, alpha and beta chain libraries were generated apart by chain-specific third strand synthesis. A 5' RACE adapter with a random hexamer and the SP2 primer site was joined to cDNA. A single record per CDR3 protein comes from TCRdb applying MiXCR to the 5' RACE reads. Of 9,500 to 13,000 distinct CDR3 sequences detected, roughly 4.8% appear once; the ten largest clones hold more than 12%. Findings and limits, study-wide: Compared with healthy controls, HIV-infected patients showed less CDR3 sharing between individuals.

The repertoire came from unfractionated whole blood and reflected all unsorted peripheral T cells. The CDR3 has 17 amino acids. After removal of 4 bases from V and 0 bases from J, the junction contained 9 bases not matched to a gene. In germline, CDR1 is SGHRS, CDR2 YFSETQ. This receptor was identified in an adult with HIV infection. The material was blood, obtained before antiretroviral therapy. The chain couples TRBV5-1 to TRBJ2-2; TRBD2 agrees at 7 bases. The CDR3 loop reads CASSGSGIYSNTGELFF. The CDR3 DNA is TGCGCCAGCAGCGGAAGCGGGATCTACTCGAACACCGGGGAGCTGTTTTTT.